This is a list of T cell receptor beta chains from one sample in a study of pediatric ulcerative colitis. TCRdb keeps only in-frame clones here, not all; method: immunoSEQ multiplex PCR. In the table there are about 36,000 clones, around four fifths of which are singletons. The sequencing input was blood. Receptors were obtained from a girl between 5 and 17 years old with moderate ulcerative colitis. The CDR3 runs from the conserved cysteine through the conserved F or W. D genes are given only for firm matches. Size tells how often a clone was seen (once, few, many) or the class of an expanded clone, and some rows leave it out.

>few|TRBV30|TRBJ1-4|.
TGTGCCTGGAACCTACGGGGCTCGGATGAAAAACTGTTTTTT
CAWNLRGSDEKLFF
>.|TRBV5-4|TRBJ1-1|TRBD1
TGTGCCAGCAGCTTCCAGGGGGTATTGGACACTGAAGCTTTCTTT
CASSFQGVLDTEAFF
>few|TRBV30|TRBJ1-1|.
TGTGCCTGGAGTGTACGCTCCCCGGGGGAGACTGAAGCTTTCTTT
CAWSVRSPGETEAFF
>.|TRBV19|TRBJ2-5|TRBD1
TGTGCCAGTAGTGACCGGACAGGGGCTCAAGAGACCCAGTACTTC
CASSDRTGAQETQYF
>.|TRBV4-3|TRBJ2-7|TRBD2
TGCGCCAGCAGCCAAGATCGGCGGGGGGGCCTCAGGAACGAGCAGTACTTC
CASSQDRRGGLRNEQYF
>few|TRBV5-1|TRBJ2-7|TRBD2
TGCGCCAGCAGCTTTCAAGGGCACGTCGGCGGGAGAGGGGTCGAGCAGTACTTC
CASSFQGHVGGRGVEQYF
>once|TRBV27|TRBJ1-1|.
TGTGCCAGCAGTTTATCAGGGGGGGGCAGCAACATGAACACTGAAGCTTTCTTT
CASSLSGGGSNMNTEAFF
>once|TRBV7-9|TRBJ1-5|.
TGTGCCAGCAGCTTAGATTACGAAAGGGATCAGCCCCAGCATTTT
CASSLDYERDQPQHF
>.|TRBV19|TRBJ1-1|.
TGTGCCAGTAGCCATCCCGACAGGTCGGGAACTGAAGCTTTCTTT
CASSHPDRSGTEAFF
>.|TRBV7-9|TRBJ2-1|.
TGTGCCAGCAGCTTAGCAGCCGCTGGGTTATACAATGAGCAGTTCTTC
CASSLAAAGLYNEQFF
>.|TRBV19|TRBJ2-3|.
TGTGCCAGTAGTGTCGGGGATACGCAGTATTTT
CASSVGDTQYF
>once|TRBV7-3|TRBJ2-2|TRBD1
TGTGCCAGCAGCCTGGGACAGGGGTTAAGCACCGGGGAGCTGTTTTTT
CASSLGQGLSTGELFF
>.|TRBV10-3|TRBJ2-1|TRBD2
TGTGCCATCAGTGAGTACACTAGCGGGAGAAGGGTCTACAATGAGCAGTTCTTC
CAISEYTSGRRVYNEQFF
>.|TRBV11-2|TRBJ2-7|.
TGTGCCAGCAGCTTAGGGGCAGGGAACTCCTACGAGCAGTACTTC
CASSLGAGNSYEQYF
>once|TRBV28|TRBJ1-1|.
TGTGCCAGCAACTCGTTAGTCCAGGGAGGCCATCGCAACACTGAAGCTTTCTTT
CASNSLVQGGHRNTEAFF
>.|TRBV30|TRBJ2-6|.
TGTGCCACCAGGGGTCGGGGGAGGACCAACGTCCTGACTTTC
CATRGRGRTNVLTF
>.|TRBV10-3|TRBJ2-7|TRBD2
TGTGCCATCAGTGAGTCAGCTAGCGGGAGTATGTCCTACGAGCAGTACTTC
CAISESASGSMSYEQYF